The rows below give T cell receptor beta chains drawn from one sample of a study of T cell responses to AZD1222 COVID-19 vaccine. Data came from immunoSEQ multiplex PCR; TCRdb stores just in-frame clones and leaves some out. The table has 100,000 to 120,000 clones, around 90% seen once; the top ten hold more than 9%. The material was peripheral blood, obtained on day 0 of AZD1222 vaccination. The receptors derive from an adult in good health. Both conserved end residues are part of each CDR3. A D gene is named only where the DNA matches it firmly. Clone size is stated in some rows and not others, as once, few, many or a class when expanded.

V gene	D gene	J gene	clone size	CDR3 DNA	CDR3 protein
TRBV9	-	TRBJ2-1	-	TGTGCCAGCAGCGTAGTGGGGGCGGGGTCCTACAATGAGCAGTTCTTC	CASSVVGAGSYNEQFF
TRBV7-9	-	TRBJ2-7	-	TGTGCCAGCAGCCCGGGATACGAGCAGTACTTC	CASSPGYEQYF
TRBV9	-	TRBJ2-5	-	TGTGCCAGCAGCTACAGGGTTGGTGAGACCCAGTACTTC	CASSYRVGETQYF
TRBV7-9	-	TRBJ1-2	-	TGTGCCAGCAGCAAGGACTCATTTGACTATGGCTACACCTTC	CASSKDSFDYGYTF
TRBV7-2	TRBD2	TRBJ2-1	-	TGTGCCAGCAGACTAGCGGGAGGTAGCGAGCAGTTCTTC	CASRLAGGSEQFF
TRBV14	TRBD1	TRBJ1-1	-	TGTGCCAGCAGCCAAGATTTTGGGACAGCCAACACTGAAGCTTTCTTT	CASSQDFGTANTEAFF
TRBV11-1	TRBD2	TRBJ2-1	-	TGTGCCAGCAGCTTAGAACTAGCGGGAGCTGGTGAGCAGTTCTTC	CASSLELAGAGEQFF
TRBV14	-	TRBJ2-7	-	TGTGCCAGCAGCGCTAGCTACGAGCAGTACTTC	CASSASYEQYF
TRBV9	-	TRBJ2-3	-	TGTGCCAGCAGCGTAGGTTCAGATACGCAGTATTTT	CASSVGSDTQYF
TRBV4-1	-	TRBJ1-3	-	TGCGCCAGCAGTTTTCAAGGTGGAAACACCATATATTTT	CASSFQGGNTIYF
TRBV5-1	TRBD1	TRBJ2-5	-	TGCGCCAGCAGCCATGGACAGGGGAAAGAGACCCAGTACTTC	CASSHGQGKETQYF
TRBV25-1	TRBD2	TRBJ2-2	-	TGTGCCAGCAGTCGAGCGGGAGCCGGGGAGCTGTTTTTT	CASSRAGAGELFF
TRBV7-9	TRBD2	TRBJ2-1	-	TGTGCCAGCAGCCCGGGGGGAGGCGAGCAGTTCTTC	CASSPGGGEQFF
TRBV19	-	TRBJ1-1	-	TGTGCCGCTCAGGGGTTGACTGAAGCTTTCTTT	CAAQGLTEAFF
TRBV19	-	TRBJ1-1	-	TGTGCCAGTAGTATGAAACACGCGAACACTGAAGCTTTCTTT	CASSMKHANTEAFF
TRBV29-1	TRBD1	TRBJ1-3	-	TGCAGCGTTGTGGAGGGGGCGATCGGAAACACCATATATTTT	CSVVEGAIGNTIYF
TRBV6-5	-	TRBJ2-3	once	TGTGCCAGCAGCCACCGGGGAGCAGATACGCAGTATTTT	CASSHRGADTQYF
TRBV3-1/TRBV3-2	-	TRBJ1-1	-	TGTGCCAGCAGCCAGTTTTTGATGAACACTGAAGCTTTCTTT	CASSQFLMNTEAFF
TRBV2	-	TRBJ1-1	-	TGTGCCAGCAGTGGACGGCAGGGCCACACTGAAGCTTTCTTT	CASSGRQGHTEAFF
TRBV6-5	TRBD2	TRBJ2-1	-	TGTGCCAGCCGCCCGGGACTAGCGGGAGTTAATGAGCAGTTCTTC	CASRPGLAGVNEQFF
TRBV11-2	-	TRBJ2-1	-	TGTGCCAGCAGCCCAGGTGGGTGGGGTGAGCAGTTCTTC	CASSPGGWGEQFF
TRBV7-9	-	TRBJ2-7	-	TGTGCCAGCAGCCCTAAATCAGCGCTCGCCTACGAGCAGTACTTC	CASSPKSALAYEQYF
TRBV7-3	-	TRBJ1-1	once	TGTGCCAGCAGCTTAACAGCGAACACTGAAGCTTTCTTT	CASSLTANTEAFF
TRBV4-2	TRBD1	TRBJ2-5	-	TGTGCCAGCAGCCAGTCCTCCGGGACAGGAGGTTGGGAGACCCAGTACTTC	CASSQSSGTGGWETQYF
TRBV18	-	TRBJ2-1	-	TGTGCCAGCTCCACAACTGCGGATGAGCAGTTCTTC	CASSTTADEQFF
TRBV27	-	TRBJ1-1	-	TGTGCCAGCAGTTTGACGACGACCCTATCTCGTGAAGCTTTCTTT	CASSLTTTLSREAFF
TRBV18	-	TRBJ1-2	once	TGTGCCAGCTCACCACTGAGGACAGACTATGGCTACACCTTC	CASSPLRTDYGYTF
TRBV6-2/TRBV6-3	-	TRBJ2-7	few	TGTGCCAGCAGCCCCGGGGGGCCCTACGAGCAGTACTTC	CASSPGGPYEQYF
TRBV24-1	-	TRBJ1-1	once	TGTGCCACCAGTGATGGACAAACCAGGGGCACTGAAGCTTTCTTT	CATSDGQTRGTEAFF
TRBV23-1	-	TRBJ2-2	-	TGCGCCAGCAGTCAAATCGAACAGGGGGAGCTGTTTTTT	CASSQIEQGELFF
TRBV15	-	TRBJ1-5	-	TGTGCCACCAGCACAGGACAGATCGGCAATCAGCCCCAGCATTTT	CATSTGQIGNQPQHF
TRBV2	TRBD1	TRBJ2-7	-	TGTGCCAGCAGTGAATACGGGACAGGGTATAGCGAGCAGTACTTC	CASSEYGTGYSEQYF
TRBV3-1/TRBV3-2	-	TRBJ2-5	once	TGTGCCAGCAGCCAGGCTTGGACGCAAGAGACCCAGTACTTC	CASSQAWTQETQYF
TRBV5-1	TRBD1	TRBJ2-2	-	TGCGCCAGCAGCTTAACATGGCAGGGGGAGACCGGGGAGCTGTTTTTT	CASSLTWQGETGELFF
TRBV19	TRBD1	TRBJ2-3	-	TGTGCCAGTAGCCGCCGGGACAGGGGTACAGATACGCAGTATTTT	CASSRRDRGTDTQYF
TRBV7-6	-	TRBJ1-3	-	TGTGCCAGCAGCCCACAGGGTGCAACTGGAAACACCATATATTTT	CASSPQGATGNTIYF
TRBV28	-	TRBJ1-6	once	TGTGCCAGCAGTTTGAGACAGCTACTGATATCACCCCTCCACTTT	CASSLRQLLISPLHF
TRBV28	TRBD1	TRBJ1-5	-	TGTGCCAGCAGGGGACAGGGGCCAAATCAGCCCCAGCATTTT	CASRGQGPNQPQHF
TRBV7-9	TRBD1	TRBJ2-6	-	TGTGCCAGCAGCCAGGGCGGACAGGGTGGGACCAACGTCCTGACTTTC	CASSQGGQGGTNVLTF
TRBV15	TRBD2	TRBJ2-5	-	TGTGCCACCAGCAGAGGGGAGGGAAACCAAGAGACCCAGTACTTC	CATSRGEGNQETQYF
TRBV19	-	TRBJ2-2	once	TGTGCCAGTAGTAGTCCCAGGGCTGGCGGGACCGGGGAGCTGTTTTTT	CASSSPRAGGTGELFF
TRBV29-1	-	TRBJ2-7	-	TGCAGCGTTGGGGGACCCTCTGGCGTCTACGAGCAGTACTTC	CSVGGPSGVYEQYF